Listed below are T cell receptor beta chains from one sample, sequenced in a study of cytomegalovirus exposure and HLA in healthy donors. Sequencing used immunoSEQ multiplex PCR; TCRdb keeps in-frame clones, though not all of them. Counted here are about 200,000 clones, about 83% occurring once; the ten biggest clones make up 1.4%. The sample consisted of PBMCs. These TCRs come from a girl aged 5-17 years in good health and CMV-seronegative. The CDR3 runs from the conserved cysteine through the conserved F or W. The D gene is left open where the match is weak. Clone size, where shown, is once, few, many, or a class for clones that have expanded.

V gene: TRBV5-4; clone size: NA; J gene: TRBJ1-2; D gene: TRBD1; CDR3 protein: CASSFSGQSYGYTF; CDR3 DNA: TGTGCCAGCAGCTTTTCGGGACAGAGCTATGGCTACACCTTC
V gene: TRBV7-9; clone size: NA; J gene: TRBJ1-2; D gene: NA; CDR3 protein: CSSSLNYQGQEPPAYGYTF; CDR3 DNA: TGTTCCAGCAGCTTAAACTACCAGGGGCAGGAGCCCCCCGCATATGGCTACACCTTC
V gene: TRBV28; clone size: few; J gene: TRBJ1-3; D gene: TRBD1; CDR3 protein: CASRRQGGNTIYF; CDR3 DNA: TGTGCCAGCAGGCGACAGGGCGGAAACACCATATATTTT
V gene: TRBV6-1; clone size: NA; J gene: TRBJ1-3; D gene: NA; CDR3 protein: CASRQASGNTIYF; CDR3 DNA: TGTGCCAGCAGACAGGCTTCTGGAAACACCATATATTTT
V gene: TRBV5-1; clone size: once; J gene: TRBJ2-2; D gene: TRBD1; CDR3 protein: CASSERQGGLGELFF; CDR3 DNA: TGCGCCAGCAGCGAGCGACAGGGGGGATTGGGGGAGCTGTTTTTT
V gene: TRBV6-6; clone size: NA; J gene: TRBJ1-4; D gene: NA; CDR3 protein: CASRKTGSNEKLFF; CDR3 DNA: TGTGCCAGCAGAAAAACAGGGTCTAATGAAAAACTGTTTTTT
V gene: TRBV18; clone size: NA; J gene: TRBJ1-5; D gene: NA; CDR3 protein: CASSSGSNQPQHF; CDR3 DNA: TGTGCCAGCTCAAGCGGCAGCAATCAGCCCCAGCATTTT
V gene: TRBV5-1; clone size: NA; J gene: TRBJ2-1; D gene: TRBD2; CDR3 protein: CASSPGSGVYNEQFF; CDR3 DNA: TGCGCCAGCAGCCCTGGAAGCGGGGTCTACAATGAGCAGTTCTTC
V gene: TRBV9; clone size: NA; J gene: TRBJ1-6; D gene: NA; CDR3 protein: CASSVRYNSPLHF; CDR3 DNA: TGTGCCAGCAGCGTGAGATATAATTCACCCCTCCACTTT
V gene: TRBV28; clone size: NA; J gene: TRBJ2-5; D gene: NA; CDR3 protein: CASSFAQASQETQYF; CDR3 DNA: TGTGCCAGCAGTTTCGCACAGGCCTCCCAAGAGACCCAGTACTTC
V gene: TRBV5-5; clone size: NA; J gene: TRBJ1-5; D gene: NA; CDR3 protein: CASSLGIRVSNQPQHF; CDR3 DNA: TGTGCCAGCAGCTTGGGAATCAGGGTAAGCAATCAGCCCCAGCATTTT
V gene: TRBV18; clone size: NA; J gene: TRBJ2-5; D gene: TRBD2; CDR3 protein: CASSSLAGDQETQYF; CDR3 DNA: TGTGCCAGCTCATCCTTAGCGGGGGACCAAGAGACCCAGTACTTC
V gene: TRBV7-9; clone size: NA; J gene: TRBJ2-7; D gene: TRBD1; CDR3 protein: CASRQSGTASYEQYF; CDR3 DNA: TGTGCCAGCAGACAATCCGGGACAGCTTCCTACGAGCAGTACTTC
V gene: TRBV19; clone size: NA; J gene: TRBJ2-7; D gene: TRBD2; CDR3 protein: CASSILRGEQYF; CDR3 DNA: TGTGCCAGTAGTATCCTGCGGGGGGAGCAGTACTTC
V gene: TRBV9; clone size: once; J gene: TRBJ2-3; D gene: TRBD2; CDR3 protein: CASSERGSGDSDTQYF; CDR3 DNA: TGTGCCAGCAGCGAGCGGGGTAGCGGGGACTCAGATACGCAGTATTTT
V gene: TRBV6-5; clone size: NA; J gene: TRBJ2-7; D gene: TRBD2; CDR3 protein: CASSLLSGRDYEQYF; CDR3 DNA: TGTGCCAGCAGTTTGCTTAGCGGGAGAGACTACGAGCAGTACTTC
V gene: TRBV29-1; clone size: NA; J gene: TRBJ1-2; D gene: TRBD1; CDR3 protein: CSVEDTPGTGAIYGYTF; CDR3 DNA: TGCAGCGTTGAAGACACTCCCGGGACAGGGGCTATCTATGGCTACACCTTC
V gene: TRBV6-5; clone size: NA; J gene: TRBJ2-1; D gene: TRBD2; CDR3 protein: CASGRAGGEYNEQFF; CDR3 DNA: TGTGCCAGCGGCCGAGCGGGGGGGGAGTACAATGAGCAGTTCTTC
V gene: TRBV18; clone size: few; J gene: TRBJ2-7; D gene: NA; CDR3 protein: CASSPGSGSSYEQYF; CDR3 DNA: TGTGCCAGCTCACCGGGTAGCGGAAGCTCCTACGAGCAGTACTTC
V gene: TRBV23-1; clone size: NA; J gene: TRBJ2-3; D gene: TRBD2; CDR3 protein: CASSQSSSSGGSTDTQYF; CDR3 DNA: TGCGCCAGCAGTCAATCATCTTCAAGCGGGGGTAGCACAGATACGCAGTATTTT
V gene: TRBV5-4; clone size: NA; J gene: TRBJ1-2; D gene: NA; CDR3 protein: CASSPTRDIANYGYTF; CDR3 DNA: TGTGCCAGCAGCCCAACCCGGGACATTGCTAACTATGGCTACACCTTC
V gene: TRBV7-2; clone size: NA; J gene: TRBJ2-2; D gene: NA; CDR3 protein: CASSHFQGTGELFF; CDR3 DNA: TGTGCCAGCAGCCATTTTCAGGGCACCGGGGAGCTGTTTTTT
V gene: TRBV4-3; clone size: NA; J gene: TRBJ1-1; D gene: TRBD1; CDR3 protein: CASSHADRDSEAFF; CDR3 DNA: TGCGCCAGCAGCCATGCTGACAGGGACTCTGAAGCTTTCTTT
V gene: TRBV27; clone size: once; J gene: TRBJ1-1; D gene: NA; CDR3 protein: CASRFRGMNTEAFF; CDR3 DNA: TGTGCCAGCAGATTCAGAGGGATGAACACTGAAGCTTTCTTT
V gene: TRBV28; clone size: NA; J gene: TRBJ1-2; D gene: NA; CDR3 protein: CASSPINYGYTF; CDR3 DNA: TGTGCCAGCAGTCCCATTAACTATGGCTACACCTTC
V gene: TRBV5-1; clone size: NA; J gene: TRBJ1-1; D gene: TRBD1; CDR3 protein: CASSSNRGWNTEAFF; CDR3 DNA: TGCGCCAGCAGCTCGAACAGGGGTTGGAACACTGAAGCTTTCTTT
V gene: TRBV19; clone size: NA; J gene: TRBJ1-6; D gene: TRBD1; CDR3 protein: CASSVRSGQGDSPLHF; CDR3 DNA: TGTGCCAGTAGTGTCCGATCGGGACAGGGCGATTCACCCCTCCACTTT
V gene: TRBV19; clone size: once; J gene: TRBJ2-3; D gene: NA; CDR3 protein: CASSPGGGTQYF; CDR3 DNA: TGTGCCAGTAGCCCGGGGGGCGGTACGCAGTATTTT
V gene: TRBV5-1; clone size: NA; J gene: TRBJ2-5; D gene: NA; CDR3 protein: CASGGVNQETQYF; CDR3 DNA: TGCGCCAGCGGAGGGGTCAACCAAGAGACCCAGTACTTC
V gene: TRBV28; clone size: NA; J gene: TRBJ1-5; D gene: NA; CDR3 protein: CASRVSRHFSNQPQHF; CDR3 DNA: TGTGCCAGCAGGGTGAGCAGGCACTTTAGCAATCAGCCCCAGCATTTT
V gene: TRBV4-1; clone size: NA; J gene: TRBJ2-5; D gene: TRBD2; CDR3 protein: CASSQAGLAKETQYF; CDR3 DNA: TGCGCCAGCAGCCAAGCAGGACTAGCGAAGGAGACCCAGTACTTC
V gene: TRBV6-5; clone size: few; J gene: TRBJ1-1; D gene: NA; CDR3 protein: CASSPTSRVDTEAFF; CDR3 DNA: TGTGCCAGCAGTCCTACCTCGAGGGTGGACACTGAAGCTTTCTTT
V gene: TRBV27; clone size: NA; J gene: TRBJ1-5; D gene: NA; CDR3 protein: CASSPLETLYSNQPQHF; CDR3 DNA: TGTGCCAGCAGTCCCCTGGAGACGCTTTATAGCAATCAGCCCCAGCATTTT
V gene: TRBV6-1; clone size: NA; J gene: TRBJ2-5; D gene: NA; CDR3 protein: CASSEGGRAETQYF; CDR3 DNA: TGTGCCAGCAGTGAAGGCGGCAGGGCAGAGACCCAGTACTTC
V gene: TRBV9; clone size: NA; J gene: TRBJ2-7; D gene: NA; CDR3 protein: CASSVAVAGIISYEQYF; CDR3 DNA: TGTGCCAGCAGCGTAGCGGTCGCAGGGATAATCTCCTACGAGCAGTACTTC
V gene: TRBV6-5; clone size: NA; J gene: TRBJ1-2; D gene: NA; CDR3 protein: CASSYGGGAYGYTF; CDR3 DNA: TGTGCCAGCAGTTACGGGGGAGGCGCCTATGGCTACACCTTC
V gene: TRBV6-1; clone size: few; J gene: TRBJ1-4; D gene: TRBD1; CDR3 protein: CASSEWTGNEKLFF; CDR3 DNA: TGTGCCAGCAGTGAATGGACAGGGAATGAAAAACTGTTTTTT
V gene: TRBV28; clone size: NA; J gene: TRBJ2-5; D gene: NA; CDR3 protein: CASSIRQGTQYF; CDR3 DNA: TGTGCCAGCTCGATCCGTCAGGGGACCCAGTACTTC
V gene: TRBV5-1; clone size: NA; J gene: TRBJ2-2; D gene: TRBD1; CDR3 protein: CASSLQTGDTGELFF; CDR3 DNA: TGCGCCAGCAGCCTCCAGACAGGGGACACCGGGGAGCTGTTTTTT
V gene: TRBV30; clone size: NA; J gene: TRBJ2-1; D gene: TRBD1; CDR3 protein: CAWSPDRVNEQFF; CDR3 DNA: TGTGCCTGGAGTCCGGACAGGGTCAATGAGCAGTTCTTC
V gene: TRBV7-2; clone size: NA; J gene: TRBJ1-5; D gene: TRBD1; CDR3 protein: CASSQTGVANQPQHF; CDR3 DNA: TGTGCCAGCAGCCAAACAGGGGTGGCCAATCAGCCCCAGCATTTT
V gene: TRBV5-1; clone size: NA; J gene: TRBJ1-6; D gene: NA; CDR3 protein: CASTPGGGFETLGSPLHF; CDR3 DNA: TGCGCCAGCACCCCCGGTGGGGGGTTTGAAACCTTAGGTTCACCCCTCCACTTT
V gene: TRBV7-2; clone size: NA; J gene: TRBJ1-2; D gene: NA; CDR3 protein: CASSKKRDYGYTF; CDR3 DNA: TGTGCCAGCAGCAAAAAGAGGGACTATGGCTACACCTTC
V gene: TRBV6-5; clone size: NA; J gene: TRBJ1-1; D gene: TRBD1; CDR3 protein: CASSVTGLWNTEAFF; CDR3 DNA: TGTGCCAGCAGTGTGACAGGGCTGTGGAACACTGAAGCTTTCTTT
V gene: TRBV28; clone size: once; J gene: TRBJ1-1; D gene: NA; CDR3 protein: CASSLDTFLRANTEAFF; CDR3 DNA: TGTGCCAGCAGTCTAGACACCTTTTTGAGGGCGAACACTGAAGCTTTCTTT
V gene: TRBV28; clone size: NA; J gene: TRBJ2-2; D gene: NA; CDR3 protein: CASSLTGTNTGELFF; CDR3 DNA: TGTGCCAGCAGTTTAACGGGGACGAACACCGGGGAGCTGTTTTTT
V gene: TRBV10-3; clone size: NA; J gene: TRBJ2-7; D gene: TRBD2; CDR3 protein: CAISEGLAVYEQYF; CDR3 DNA: TGTGCCATCAGTGAAGGACTAGCGGTCTACGAGCAGTACTTC
V gene: TRBV4-1; clone size: NA; J gene: TRBJ1-6; D gene: TRBD1; CDR3 protein: CASSQAENRGALVSPLHF; CDR3 DNA: TGCGCCAGCAGCCAAGCCGAGAACAGGGGCGCGCTTGTTTCACCCCTCCACTTT
V gene: TRBV9; clone size: NA; J gene: TRBJ1-2; D gene: NA; CDR3 protein: CASSVTGEYGYTF; CDR3 DNA: TGTGCCAGCAGCGTGACTGGGGAGTATGGCTACACCTTC
V gene: TRBV7-9; clone size: once; J gene: TRBJ1-2; D gene: TRBD1; CDR3 protein: CASSLGSTGGDYGYTF; CDR3 DNA: TGTGCCAGCAGCTTAGGCAGCACAGGGGGGGACTATGGCTACACCTTC
V gene: TRBV5-6; clone size: few; J gene: TRBJ1-6; D gene: TRBD1; CDR3 protein: CASTRDRGGWNSPLHF; CDR3 DNA: TGTGCCAGCACCCGGGACAGGGGAGGCTGGAATTCACCCCTCCACTTT
V gene: TRBV7-9; clone size: NA; J gene: TRBJ1-5; D gene: NA; CDR3 protein: CASSLGGHSNQPQHF; CDR3 DNA: TGTGCCAGCAGCTTAGGGGGCCACAGCAATCAGCCCCAGCATTTT
V gene: TRBV29-1; clone size: NA; J gene: TRBJ2-1; D gene: NA; CDR3 protein: CSVEDLGIEERYNEQFF; CDR3 DNA: TGCAGCGTTGAAGATCTCGGGATAGAGGAGCGTTACAATGAGCAGTTCTTC